Following are 12 T cell receptor beta chains from one sample sequenced in a study of blood T cell repertoires in COVID-19. Sequencing used immunoSEQ multiplex PCR; TCRdb keeps in-frame clones, though not all of them. This table has approximately 90,000 clones, more than 65% appearing once. The sample was peripheral blood. These receptors originate from a man aged 65 to 85 with COVID-19, enrolled during active disease.

The chain recombines TRBV18 with TRBJ2-7, with a tentative D call TRBD2 (6 bases). The CDR3 is made up of 14 amino acids. With 2 bases removed from V and 1 base from J, the gap between germline ends came to 9 bases. The germline V gene has CDR1 KGHSH and CDR2 LQKENI. CDR3 amino acids: CASSPVGSSYEQYF. CDR3 nucleotide sequence: TGTGCCAGCTCACCAGTCGGGAGTTCCTACGAGCAGTACTTC.

The chain joins TRBV5-6 to TRBJ1-1, with a weak D call TRBD1 (5 bases). This CDR3 spans 14 amino acids. Trimming removed 4 bases at V and 1 base at J, with 11 bases between. Germline lookup yields CDR1 SGHDT and CDR2 YYEEEE. CDR3 in amino acids: CASSLWGQNTEAFF. The CDR3 DNA follows: TGTGCCAGCAGCCTATGGGGCCAGAACACTGAAGCTTTCTTT.

The J gene is TRBJ1-5, the V gene TRBV6-5; TRBD1 matches 10 bases. The V and J ends lost 4 bases and 5 bases, in that order; junction bases with no gene match: 2. The CDR3 extends over 14 amino acids. Germline V gene lookup returns CDR1 MNHEY and CDR2 SVGAGI. The chain's CDR3 is CASSWDRGYQPQHF. The DNA of the CDR3 is TGTGCCAGCAGTTGGGACAGGGGTTATCAGCCCCAGCATTTT.

The rearrangement uses TRBV2 and TRBJ1-2; D possibly corresponds to TRBD1 (5 bases). Per the germline V gene, CDR1 is SNHLY and CDR2 is FYNNEI. V lost 4 bases to trimming and J lost 6 bases, with 12 bases between them. The CDR3 totals 13 residues. This CDR3 is CASSAGQGHGYTF. The CDR3, as DNA: TGTGCCAGCAGTGCCGGGCAGGGCCATGGCTACACCTTC. The complete variable domain, with remaining parts taken from reference TRBV2 and TRBJ1-2, reads EPEVTQTPSHQVTQMGQEVILRCVPISNHLYFYWYRQILGQKVEFLVSFYNNEISEKSEIFDDQFSVERPDGSNFTLKIRSTKLEDSAMYFCASSAGQGHGYTFGSGTRLTVV.

This sequence joins TRBV28 and TRBJ1-5; TRBD1 aligns across 9 bases. Germline assignment: CDR1 MDHEN and CDR2 SYDVKM. The junction had 9 bases not matched to a gene; V was cut back by 8 bases and J by 4 bases. This CDR3 contains 15 residues. The CDR3 is CASARQGVRNQPQHF. Written as DNA, the CDR3 is TGTGCCAGCGCCAGACAGGGGGTCAGAAATCAGCCCCAGCATTTT.

The CDR3 here is CASSFRETDYGYTF. The CDR3, as DNA: TGTGCCAGCAGCTTTCGGGAAACAGACTATGGCTACACCTTC. The chain recombines TRBV5-6 with TRBJ1-2; D is ambiguous. V was shortened by 2 bases and J by 3 bases, with 11 bases between the two germline ends. Germline loops: CDR1 SGHDT, CDR2 YYEEEE. This CDR3 comprises 14 residues.

The genes are TRBV19 and TRBJ1-1; no clear D gene. Trimming took 8 bases from V and 1 from J, leaving 17 bases between them. Germline V gives CDR1 LNHDA, CDR2 SQIVND (reference sequence). The CDR3 length is 15 residues. CDR3 in DNA: TGTGCCAGTTCTCCGACACTTAATCGGAACACTGAAGCTTTCTTT. It specifies CASSPTLNRNTEAFF.

The chain recombines TRBV7-9 with TRBJ1-1; D is undetermined. CDR1 is SEHNR and CDR2 is FQNEAQ in the germline V gene (reference sequence). The germline V and J ends were trimmed by 5 bases and 7 bases, with 8 bases remaining between them. The CDR3 contains 11 residues. CDR3 sequence: CASSQIHEAFF. Written as DNA, the CDR3 is TGTGCCAGCAGCCAGATACATGAAGCTTTCTTT.

The chain is built from TRBV2 and TRBJ2-1, with D uncertain. CDR1 SNHLY and CDR2 FYNNEI come from the germline V gene. Between the trimmed V and J ends, which lost 0 bases and 9 bases, there was a span of 9 bases. The CDR3 spans 13 residues. CDR3 protein: CASSEAQVGEQFF. The CDR3 DNA follows: TGTGCCAGCAGTGAAGCGCAGGTTGGTGAGCAGTTCTTC.

The chain recombines TRBV7-2 with TRBJ2-4; 7 bases map to TRBD2. The J segment lost 1 base and the V segment lost 4 bases, leaving 1 base of the junction unmatched. The CDR3 runs 14 residues. CDR1 is SGHTA, CDR2 FQGNSA, per germline. CDR3 bases: TGTGCCAGCAGCTGGGGGGGGGCCAAAAACATTCAGTACTTC. Its protein is CASSWGGAKNIQYF.

The rearrangement uses TRBV7-9 and TRBJ1-2; the D is unclear. The CDR3 has 11 amino acids. Germline V gene data show CDR1 as SEHNR and CDR2 as FQNEAQ (reference sequence). V lost 5 bases and J 10 bases, leaving 11 bases between the germline ends. The CDR3 protein is CASSEGRDYTF. CDR3 nucleotides: TGTGCCAGCAGCGAAGGGAGGGACTACACCTTC.

The V gene is TRBV5-8, the J gene TRBJ2-5, with TRBD2 matching 14 bases. The CDR3 contains 16 residues. Germline lookup yields CDR1 SGHTS and CDR2 YDEGEE. Losses at the gene ends were 4 bases for V and 5 bases for J; bases not matched to a gene: 7. The CDR3 sequence is CASSAGLAGDRETQYF. Written as DNA, the CDR3 is TGTGCCAGCAGCGCGGGACTAGCGGGAGATCGGGAGACCCAGTACTTC.